This TCR beta chain appears in the sequencing data of a study of identical twins. This clonotype appeared many times. TCRdb redid the calling of the 5' RACE reads with MiXCR, one entry per CDR3 protein. The sample gives hundreds of thousands of distinct CDR3 sequences, approximately 7.9% of which show up once; more than 5% is in the top ten. V lost 6 bases and J 2 bases, leaving 13 bases between the germline ends. CDR3 length equals 15 residues. These data also featured in a second study, about yellow fever vaccine responses in identical twins.

The chain joins TRBV12-3 or TRBV12-4 to TRBJ2-2; D unclear. This clonotype was obtained from a woman under 30 in good health. Sequenced material: CD8+ T cells sorted from blood. The CDR3 protein is CASSLLGSNTGELFF. In nucleotides, the CDR3 is TGTGCCAGCAGCCTTCTGGGATCCAACACCGGGGAGCTGTTTTTT.